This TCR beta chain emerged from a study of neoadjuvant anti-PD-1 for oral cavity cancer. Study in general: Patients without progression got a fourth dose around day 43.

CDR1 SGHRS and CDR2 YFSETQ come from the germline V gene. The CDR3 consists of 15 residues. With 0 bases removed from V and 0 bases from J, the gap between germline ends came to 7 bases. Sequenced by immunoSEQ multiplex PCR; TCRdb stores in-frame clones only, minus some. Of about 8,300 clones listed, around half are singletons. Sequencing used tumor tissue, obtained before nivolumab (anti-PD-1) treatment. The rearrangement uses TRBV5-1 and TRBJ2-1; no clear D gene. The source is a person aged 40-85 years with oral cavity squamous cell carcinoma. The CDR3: CASSLGGLSYNEQFF. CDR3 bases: TGCGCCAGCAGCTTGGGAGGTCTCTCCTACAATGAGCAGTTCTTC.